This TCR beta chain was documented in a study of blood T cell repertoires in COVID-19. Study in general: The samples span acute and convalescent COVID-19 from the United States, Italy and Spain.

Looked up from germline, CDR1 is SGDLS and CDR2 is YYNGEE. The CDR3 extends over 19 amino acids. Trimming removed 4 bases from V and 1 base from J; junction bases left unmatched: 12. Sequenced by immunoSEQ multiplex PCR; TCRdb stores in-frame clones only, minus some. The table has some 110,000 clones, approximately 80% seen once. This receptor was taken from a woman aged 70 to 79 with acute or convalescent COVID-19. The rearrangement links TRBV9 to TRBJ2-6, with TRBD1 matching 9 bases. The sample consisted of peripheral blood. The CDR3 loop is CASSPYYGGQGSGANVLTF. The CDR3, as DNA: TGTGCCAGCAGCCCCTACTATGGGGGACAGGGTTCTGGGGCCAACGTCCTGACTTTC.